This T cell receptor beta chain was sequenced for a study of cytomegalovirus exposure and HLA in healthy donors. Germline V gives CDR1 MGHDK, CDR2 SYGVNS. The V end lost 3 bases, the J end lost 7 bases, and 12 bases lay between the germline ends. The CDR3 runs to 14 residues. Profiling relied on immunoSEQ multiplex PCR, and the TCRdb table lists in-frame clones only, not all of them. Found here are roughly 120,000 clones, about nine tenths of them singletons; the top ten hold approximately 2%. This sequence originates from a man aged 18-30 years in good health and CMV-seronegative. The source material was PBMCs. V is TRBV25-1 and J is TRBJ1-4; D gene uncertain. The CDR3 here is CASSERLAGEKLFF. CDR3 DNA: TGTGCCAGCAGTGAGAGGCTAGCGGGTGAAAAACTGTTTTTT.